The T cell receptor (beta chain) under discussion was sequenced for a study of cytomegalovirus exposure and HLA in healthy donors. Study-wide background: Approximately 85 million unique TCRs from HLA-typed donors made up an early data release.

Findings and limits, study-wide: With further analysis later on, most CMV-associated TCR beta chains appeared HLA-restricted.

Germline V CDR1 and CDR2: SGHRS, YFSETQ. This CDR3 contains 15 residues. The V segment lost 3 bases and the J segment 2 bases; nucleotides outside the gene matches: 4. Comment on this clone: What it binds is unknown.

PCR used 60 Vbeta primers and 13 Jbeta primers. Here immunoSEQ multiplex PCR was the method, and the copy in TCRdb shows in-frame clones only, minus some. The top ten clones hold over 2% of a sample with more than 150,000 clones, around 82% of them seen once. The chain has TRBV5-1 and TRBJ2-3, with 9 bases aligning to TRBD2. The specimen sequenced was PBMCs. The source is a woman in her twenties or thirties in good health and CMV-seropositive. The CDR3 DNA is TGCGCCAGCAGCTGGAGCGGGGGGAACACAGATACGCAGTATTTT. It translates to CASSWSGGNTDTQYF. Full variable domain (remainder filled in from reference TRBV5-1 and TRBJ2-3): KAGVTQTPRYLIKTRGQQVTLSCSPISGHRSVSWYQQTPGQGLQFLFEYFSETQRNKGNFPGRFSGRQFSNSRSEMNVSTLELGDSALYLCASSWSGGNTDTQYFGPGTRLTVL.